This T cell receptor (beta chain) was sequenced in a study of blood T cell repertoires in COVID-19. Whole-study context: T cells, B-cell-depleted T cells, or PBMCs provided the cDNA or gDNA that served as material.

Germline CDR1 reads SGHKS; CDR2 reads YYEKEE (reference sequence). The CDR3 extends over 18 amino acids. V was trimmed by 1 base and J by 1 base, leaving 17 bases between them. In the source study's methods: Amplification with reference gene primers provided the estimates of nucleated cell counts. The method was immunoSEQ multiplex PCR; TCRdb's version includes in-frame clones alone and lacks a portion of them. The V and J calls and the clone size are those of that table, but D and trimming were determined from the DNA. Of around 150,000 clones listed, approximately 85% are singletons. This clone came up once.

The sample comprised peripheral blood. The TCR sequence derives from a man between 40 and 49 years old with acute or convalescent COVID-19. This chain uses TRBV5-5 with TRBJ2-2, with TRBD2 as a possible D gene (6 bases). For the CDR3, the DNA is TGTGCCAGCAGCTTGAGGAGGGGAAGCGTACGGAACACCGGGGAGCTGTTTTTT. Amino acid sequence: CASSLRRGSVRNTGELFF.